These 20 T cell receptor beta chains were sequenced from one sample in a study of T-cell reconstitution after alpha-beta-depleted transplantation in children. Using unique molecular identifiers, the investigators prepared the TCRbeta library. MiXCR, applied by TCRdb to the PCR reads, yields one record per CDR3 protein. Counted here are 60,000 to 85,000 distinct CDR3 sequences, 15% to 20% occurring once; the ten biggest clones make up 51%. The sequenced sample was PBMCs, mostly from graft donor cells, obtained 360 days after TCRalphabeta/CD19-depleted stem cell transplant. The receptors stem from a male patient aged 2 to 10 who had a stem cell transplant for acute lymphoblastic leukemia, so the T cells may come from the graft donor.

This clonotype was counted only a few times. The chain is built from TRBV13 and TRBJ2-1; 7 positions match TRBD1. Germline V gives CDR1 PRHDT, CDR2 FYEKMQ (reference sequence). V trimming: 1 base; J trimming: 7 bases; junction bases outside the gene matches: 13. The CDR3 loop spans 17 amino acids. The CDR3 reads CASSLVYRDRVVNEQFF. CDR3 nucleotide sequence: TGTGCCAGCAGCTTAGTTTATCGAGACAGGGTGGTAAATGAGCAGTTCTTC. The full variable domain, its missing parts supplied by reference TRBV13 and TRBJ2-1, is AAGVIQSPRHLIKEKRETATLKCYPIPRHDTVYWYQQGPGQDPQFLISFYEKMQSDKGSIPDRFSAQQFSDYHSELNMSSLELGDSALYFCASSLVYRDRVVNEQFFGPGTRLTVL.

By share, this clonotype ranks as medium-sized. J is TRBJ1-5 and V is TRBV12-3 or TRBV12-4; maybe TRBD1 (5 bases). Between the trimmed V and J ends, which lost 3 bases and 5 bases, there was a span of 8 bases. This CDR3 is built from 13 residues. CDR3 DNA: TGTGCCAGCAGTTTTTCGGGGGATCAGCCCCAGCATTTT. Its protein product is CASSFSGDQPQHF.

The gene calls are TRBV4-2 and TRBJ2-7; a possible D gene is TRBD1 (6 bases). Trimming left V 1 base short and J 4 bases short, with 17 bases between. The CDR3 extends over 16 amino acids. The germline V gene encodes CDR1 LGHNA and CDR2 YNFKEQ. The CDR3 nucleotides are TGTGCCAGCAGCCAAGGTCCTAGTCCAGGGGTTTACGAGCAGTACTTC. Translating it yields CASSQGPSPGVYEQYF.

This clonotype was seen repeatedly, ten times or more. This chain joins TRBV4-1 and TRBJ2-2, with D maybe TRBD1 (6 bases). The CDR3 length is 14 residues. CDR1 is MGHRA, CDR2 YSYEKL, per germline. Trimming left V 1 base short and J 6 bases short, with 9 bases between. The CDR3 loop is CASSQVNRAGELFF. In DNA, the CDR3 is TGCGCCAGCAGCCAAGTGAACAGGGCCGGGGAGCTGTTTTTT.

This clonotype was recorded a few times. CDR3 sequence reads: CASSLTNIQYF. The CDR3, as DNA: TGTGCCAGCAGTTTAACAAACATTCAGTACTTC. The J gene is TRBJ2-4, the V gene TRBV12-3 or TRBV12-4, with no clear D. Trimming removed 2 bases at V and 6 bases at J, with 2 bases between. The CDR3 has 11 residues.

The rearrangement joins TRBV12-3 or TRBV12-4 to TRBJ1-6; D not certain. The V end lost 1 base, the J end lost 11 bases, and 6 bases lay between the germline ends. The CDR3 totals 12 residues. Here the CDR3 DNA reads TGTGCCAGCAGTTTAGGCGGTACACCCCTCCACTTT. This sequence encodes CASSLGGTPLHF.

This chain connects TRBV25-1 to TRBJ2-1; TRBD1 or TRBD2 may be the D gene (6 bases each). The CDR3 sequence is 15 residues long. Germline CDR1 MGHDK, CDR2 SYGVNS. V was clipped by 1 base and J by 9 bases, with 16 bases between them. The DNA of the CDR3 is TGTGCCAGCAGTGAATGGGGGGTGTGGGGGCGTGAGCAGTTCTTC. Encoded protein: CASSEWGVWGREQFF.

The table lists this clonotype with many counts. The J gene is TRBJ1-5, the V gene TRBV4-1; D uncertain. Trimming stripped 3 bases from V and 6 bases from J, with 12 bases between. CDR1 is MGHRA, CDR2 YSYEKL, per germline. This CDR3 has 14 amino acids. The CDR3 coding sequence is TGCGCCAGCAGCCAGGGCAGCCAAGGTCAGCCCCAGCATTTT. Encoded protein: CASSQGSQGQPQHF.

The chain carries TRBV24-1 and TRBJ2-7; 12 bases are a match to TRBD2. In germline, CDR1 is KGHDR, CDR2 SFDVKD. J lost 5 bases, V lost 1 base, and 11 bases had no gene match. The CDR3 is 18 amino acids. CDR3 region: CATSDFPWTSGIPHEQYF. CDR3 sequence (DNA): TGTGCCACCAGTGATTTCCCCTGGACTAGCGGGATCCCTCACGAGCAGTACTTC.

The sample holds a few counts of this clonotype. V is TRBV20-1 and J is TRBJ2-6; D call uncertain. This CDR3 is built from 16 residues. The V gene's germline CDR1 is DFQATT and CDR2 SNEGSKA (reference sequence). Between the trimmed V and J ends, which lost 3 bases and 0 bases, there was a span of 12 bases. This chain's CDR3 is CSASVRSASGANVLTF. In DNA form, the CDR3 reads TGCAGTGCTAGTGTCCGTTCAGCCTCTGGGGCCAACGTCCTGACTTTC.

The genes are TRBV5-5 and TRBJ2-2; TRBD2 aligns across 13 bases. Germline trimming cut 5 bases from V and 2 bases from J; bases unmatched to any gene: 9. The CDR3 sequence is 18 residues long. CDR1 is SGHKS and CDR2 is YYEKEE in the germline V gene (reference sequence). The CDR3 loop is CASRRLAGGFFNTGELFF. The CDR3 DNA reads TGTGCCAGCAGACGACTAGCGGGAGGTTTTTTCAACACCGGGGAGCTGTTTTTT.

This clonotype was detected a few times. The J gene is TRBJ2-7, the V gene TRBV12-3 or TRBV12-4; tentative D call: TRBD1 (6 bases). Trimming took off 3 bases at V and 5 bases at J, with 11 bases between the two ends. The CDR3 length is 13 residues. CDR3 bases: TGTGCCAGCAGTTTCTGGCAGGGGCACGAGCAGTACTTC. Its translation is CASSFWQGHEQYF.

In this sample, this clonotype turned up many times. CDR3 nucleotides: TGCAGTGCTAAAACTAGCGGGAGGGCCAGGGAGCAGTTCTTC. Protein product: CSAKTSGRAREQFF. This rearrangement joins TRBV20-1 to TRBJ2-1; 13 bases are shared with TRBD2. CDR3 length: 14 residues. J was trimmed by 10 bases and V by 4 bases; bases with no gene match: 7. CDR1 and CDR2 from the germline V gene are DFQATT and SNEGSKA (reference sequence).

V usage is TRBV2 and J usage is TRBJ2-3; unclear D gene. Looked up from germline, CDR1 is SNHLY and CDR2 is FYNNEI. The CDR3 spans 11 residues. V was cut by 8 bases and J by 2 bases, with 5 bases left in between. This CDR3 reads CASGHTDTQYF. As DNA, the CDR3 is TGTGCCAGCGGGCACACAGATACGCAGTATTTT.

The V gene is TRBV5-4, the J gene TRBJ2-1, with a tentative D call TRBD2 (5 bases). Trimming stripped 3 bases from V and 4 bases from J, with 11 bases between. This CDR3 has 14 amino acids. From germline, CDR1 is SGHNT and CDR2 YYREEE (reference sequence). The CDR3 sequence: CASSSGSGYNEQFF. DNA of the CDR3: TGTGCCAGCAGCTCGGGGAGTGGGTACAATGAGCAGTTCTTC. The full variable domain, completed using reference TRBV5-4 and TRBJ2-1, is ETGVTQSPTHLIKTRGQQVTLRCSSQSGHNTVSWYQQALGQGPQFIFQYYREEENGRGNFPPRFSGLQFPNYSSELNVNALELDDSALYLCASSSGSGYNEQFFGPGTRLTVL.

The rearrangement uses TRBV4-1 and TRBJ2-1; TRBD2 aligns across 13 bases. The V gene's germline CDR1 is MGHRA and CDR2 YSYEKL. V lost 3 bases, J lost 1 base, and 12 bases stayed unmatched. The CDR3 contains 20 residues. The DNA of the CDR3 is TGCGCCAGCAGCCATACGGATTGGACTAGCGGGGGCCCTTCCTACAATGAGCAGTTCTTC. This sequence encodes CASSHTDWTSGGPSYNEQFF.

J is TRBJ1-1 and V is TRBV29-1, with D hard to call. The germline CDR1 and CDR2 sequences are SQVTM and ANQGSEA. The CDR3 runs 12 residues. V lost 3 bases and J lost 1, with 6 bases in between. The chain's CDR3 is CSVDGKNTEAFF. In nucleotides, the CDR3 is TGCAGCGTTGACGGCAAGAACACTGAAGCTTTCTTT.

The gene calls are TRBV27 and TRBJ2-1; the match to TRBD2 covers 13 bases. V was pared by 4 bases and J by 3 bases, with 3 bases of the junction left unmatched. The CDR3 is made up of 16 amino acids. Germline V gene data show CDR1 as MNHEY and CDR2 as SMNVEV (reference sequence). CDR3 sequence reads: CASSSGLAGVYNEQFF. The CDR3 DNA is TGTGCCAGCAGTTCAGGACTAGCGGGAGTCTACAATGAGCAGTTCTTC.

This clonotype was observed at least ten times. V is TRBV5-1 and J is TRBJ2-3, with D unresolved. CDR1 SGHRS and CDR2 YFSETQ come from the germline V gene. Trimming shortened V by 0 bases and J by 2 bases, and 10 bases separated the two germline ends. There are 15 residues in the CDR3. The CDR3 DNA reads TGCGCCAGCAGCTTGGACGGCCTTAACACAGATACGCAGTATTTT. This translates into CASSLDGLNTDTQYF.

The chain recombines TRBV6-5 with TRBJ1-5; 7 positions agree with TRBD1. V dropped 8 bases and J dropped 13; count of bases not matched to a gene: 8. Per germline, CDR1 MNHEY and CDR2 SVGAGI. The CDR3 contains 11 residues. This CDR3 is CASGRGPDQHF. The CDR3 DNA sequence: TGTGCCAGCGGGAGGGGGCCTGATCAGCATTTT.